What follows is one T cell receptor beta chain and its context. Clones were sequenced by immunoSEQ multiplex PCR, and TCRdb holds only the in-frame ones, with some missing. This repertoire shows more than 200,000 clones, more than 75% found once; its top ten account for 1.5% to 2%. This sample is drawn from a study of blood T cell repertoires in COVID-19. Adults between about 18 and 95 years of age took part from some 25 US areas. Either two negative PCRs, clearance, or symptom resolution qualified Cohort 3 donors as recovered. Sequencing was done on a sample of PBMCs or T cells enriched from blood (not recorded which). The receptor's source is a woman aged 45-65 years who had recovered from COVID-19.

The DNA of the CDR3 is TGTGCCAGCAGCGCCACAGGGCAAGATAATGAAAAACTGTTTTTT. Amino acids: CASSATGQDNEKLFF. The chain has TRBV9 and TRBJ1-4, with a tentative D call TRBD1 (6 bases). The germline gives CDR1 SGDLS, CDR2 YYNGEE. The CDR3 runs 15 residues. V was shortened by 3 bases and J by 4 bases, with 13 bases between the two germline ends.